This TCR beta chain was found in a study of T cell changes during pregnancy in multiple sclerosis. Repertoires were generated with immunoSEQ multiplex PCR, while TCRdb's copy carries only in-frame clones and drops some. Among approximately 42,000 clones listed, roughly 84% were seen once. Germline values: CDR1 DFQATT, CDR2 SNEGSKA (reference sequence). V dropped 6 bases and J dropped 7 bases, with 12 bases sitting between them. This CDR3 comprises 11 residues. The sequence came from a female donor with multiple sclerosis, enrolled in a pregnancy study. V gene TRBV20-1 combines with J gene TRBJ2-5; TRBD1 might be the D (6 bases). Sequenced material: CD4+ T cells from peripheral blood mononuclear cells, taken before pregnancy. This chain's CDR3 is CSATGPGTQYF. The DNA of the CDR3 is TGCAGTGCCACAGGGCCCGGGACCCAGTACTTC.